This TCR beta chain emerged from a study of T cell changes during pregnancy in multiple sclerosis. Trimming stripped 4 bases from V and 3 bases from J, with 22 bases between. This CDR3 is 18 amino acids long. The germline V gene has CDR1 PRHDT and CDR2 FYEKMQ (reference sequence). Clones were read by immunoSEQ multiplex PCR, and TCRdb kept only the in-frame ones, dropping some. The data hold approximately 85,000 clones, with 85% to 95% observed a single time. Sequencing was performed on peripheral blood, taken in the third trimester of pregnancy. The chain has TRBV13 and TRBJ2-1, with a tentative D call TRBD1 (6 bases). This TCR was sampled from a female donor with multiple sclerosis, enrolled in a pregnancy study. In DNA form, the CDR3 reads TGTGCCAGCAGCTCGACAATCAACAGGGTTCTGGGCTACAATGAGCAGTTCTTC. This codes for CASSSTINRVLGYNEQFF.